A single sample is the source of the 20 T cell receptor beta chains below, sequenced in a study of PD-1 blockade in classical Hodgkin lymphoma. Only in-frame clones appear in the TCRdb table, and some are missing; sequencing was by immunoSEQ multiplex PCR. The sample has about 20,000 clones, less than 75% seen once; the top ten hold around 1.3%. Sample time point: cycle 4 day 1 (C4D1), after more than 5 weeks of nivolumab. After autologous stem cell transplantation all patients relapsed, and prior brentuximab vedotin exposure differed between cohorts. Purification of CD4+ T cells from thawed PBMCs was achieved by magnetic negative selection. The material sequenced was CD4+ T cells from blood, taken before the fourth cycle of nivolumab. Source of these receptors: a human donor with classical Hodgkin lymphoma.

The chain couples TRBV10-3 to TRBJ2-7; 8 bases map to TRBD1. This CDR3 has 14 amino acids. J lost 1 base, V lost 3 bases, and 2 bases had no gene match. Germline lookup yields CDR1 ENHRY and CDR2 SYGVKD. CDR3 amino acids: CAISDRGLSYEQYF. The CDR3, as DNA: TGTGCCATCAGTGACAGGGGGCTTTCCTACGAGCAGTACTTC.

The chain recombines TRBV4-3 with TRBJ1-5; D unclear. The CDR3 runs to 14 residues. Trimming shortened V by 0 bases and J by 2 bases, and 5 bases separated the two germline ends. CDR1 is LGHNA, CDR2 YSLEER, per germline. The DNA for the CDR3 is TGCGCCAGCAGCCAAGATCTCCGCAATCAGCCCCAGCATTTT. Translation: CASSQDLRNQPQHF.

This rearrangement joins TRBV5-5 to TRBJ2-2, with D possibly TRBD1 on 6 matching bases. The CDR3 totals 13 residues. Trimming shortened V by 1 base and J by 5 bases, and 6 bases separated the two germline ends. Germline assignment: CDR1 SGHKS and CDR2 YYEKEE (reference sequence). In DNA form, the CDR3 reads TGTGCCAGCAGCTTGCAGGGGACCGGGGAGCTGTTTTTT. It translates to CASSLQGTGELFF.

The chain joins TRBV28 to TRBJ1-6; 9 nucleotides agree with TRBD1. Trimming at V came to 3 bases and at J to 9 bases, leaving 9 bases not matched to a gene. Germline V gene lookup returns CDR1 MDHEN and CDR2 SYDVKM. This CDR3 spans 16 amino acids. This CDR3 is CASSFPGQGGSSPLHF. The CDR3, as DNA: TGTGCCAGCAGTTTCCCGGGACAGGGAGGTAGTTCACCCCTCCACTTT.

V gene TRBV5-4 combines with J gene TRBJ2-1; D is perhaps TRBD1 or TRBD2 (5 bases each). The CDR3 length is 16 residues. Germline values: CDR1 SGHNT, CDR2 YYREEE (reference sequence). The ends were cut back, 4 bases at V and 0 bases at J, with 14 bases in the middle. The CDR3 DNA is TGTGCCAGCAGCCCGGGACCGAACCTCTCCTACAATGAGCAGTTCTTC. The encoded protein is CASSPGPNLSYNEQFF.

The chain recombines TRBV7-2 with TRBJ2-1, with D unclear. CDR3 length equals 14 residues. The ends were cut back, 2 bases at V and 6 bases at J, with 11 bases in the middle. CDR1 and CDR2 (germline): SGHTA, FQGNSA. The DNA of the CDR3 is TGTGCCAGCAGCTTAAGGGCCATTACCAATGAGCAGTTCTTC. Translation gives CASSLRAITNEQFF.

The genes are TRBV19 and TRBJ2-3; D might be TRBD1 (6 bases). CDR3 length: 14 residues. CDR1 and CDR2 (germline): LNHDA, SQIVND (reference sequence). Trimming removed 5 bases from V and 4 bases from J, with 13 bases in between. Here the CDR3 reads CASSPTGYADTQYF. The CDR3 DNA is TGTGCCAGTAGTCCAACAGGGTATGCAGATACGCAGTATTTT.

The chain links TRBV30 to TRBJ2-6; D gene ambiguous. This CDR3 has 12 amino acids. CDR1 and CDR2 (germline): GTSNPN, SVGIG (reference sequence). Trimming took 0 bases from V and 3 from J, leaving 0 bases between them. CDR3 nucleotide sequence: TGTGCCTGGAGTGTTGGGGCCAACGTCCTGACTTTC. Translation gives CAWSVGANVLTF.

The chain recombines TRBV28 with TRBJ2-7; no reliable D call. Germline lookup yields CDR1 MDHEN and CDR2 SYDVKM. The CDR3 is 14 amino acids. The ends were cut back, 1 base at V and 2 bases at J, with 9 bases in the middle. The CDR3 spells CASSLLGRPYEQYF. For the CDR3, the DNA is TGTGCCAGCAGTTTATTGGGCAGACCCTACGAGCAGTACTTC.

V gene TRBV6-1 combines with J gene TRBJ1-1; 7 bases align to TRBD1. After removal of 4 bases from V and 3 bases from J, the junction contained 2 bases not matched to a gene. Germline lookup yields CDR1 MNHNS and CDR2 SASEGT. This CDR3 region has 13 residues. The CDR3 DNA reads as TGTGCCAGCAGTGGACAGGGATACACTGAAGCTTTCTTT. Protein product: CASSGQGYTEAFF.

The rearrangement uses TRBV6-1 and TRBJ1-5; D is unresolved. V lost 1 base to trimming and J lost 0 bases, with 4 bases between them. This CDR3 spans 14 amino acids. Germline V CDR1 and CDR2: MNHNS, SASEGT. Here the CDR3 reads CASSEGSSNQPQHF. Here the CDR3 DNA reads TGTGCCAGCAGTGAAGGGAGTAGCAATCAGCCCCAGCATTTT.

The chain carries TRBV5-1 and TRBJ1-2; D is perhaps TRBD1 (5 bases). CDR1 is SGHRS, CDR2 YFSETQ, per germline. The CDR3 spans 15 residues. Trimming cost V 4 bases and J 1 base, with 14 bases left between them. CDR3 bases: TGCGCCAGCAGCCTAACGGGACGGAGTAACTATGGCTACACCTTC. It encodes CASSLTGRSNYGYTF.

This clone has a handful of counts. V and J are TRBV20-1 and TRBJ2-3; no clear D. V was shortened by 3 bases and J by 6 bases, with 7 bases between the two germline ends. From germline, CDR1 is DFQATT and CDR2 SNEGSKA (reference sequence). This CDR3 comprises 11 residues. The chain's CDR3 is CSARIADTQYF. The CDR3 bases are TGCAGTGCTAGGATCGCCGATACGCAGTATTTT.

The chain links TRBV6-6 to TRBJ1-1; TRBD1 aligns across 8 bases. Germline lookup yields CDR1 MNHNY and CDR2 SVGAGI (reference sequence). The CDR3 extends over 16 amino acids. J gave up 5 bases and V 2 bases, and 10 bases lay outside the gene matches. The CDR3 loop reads CASSYGRQGRGTEAFF. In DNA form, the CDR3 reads TGTGCCAGCAGTTACGGCAGACAGGGGCGGGGAACTGAAGCTTTCTTT.

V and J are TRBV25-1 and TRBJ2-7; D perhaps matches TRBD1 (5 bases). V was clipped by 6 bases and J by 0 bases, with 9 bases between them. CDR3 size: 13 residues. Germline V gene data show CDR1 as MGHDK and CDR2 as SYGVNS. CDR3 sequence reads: CASRQTDSYEQYF. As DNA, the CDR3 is TGTGCCAGCAGACAGACAGACTCCTACGAGCAGTACTTC.

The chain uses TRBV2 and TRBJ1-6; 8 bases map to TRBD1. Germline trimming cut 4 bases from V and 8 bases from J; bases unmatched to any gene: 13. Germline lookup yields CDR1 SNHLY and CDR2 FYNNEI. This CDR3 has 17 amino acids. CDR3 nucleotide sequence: TGTGCCAGCAGTGCACATCTCCGGACAGGGCTGGATTCACCCCTCCACTTT. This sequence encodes CASSAHLRTGLDSPLHF.

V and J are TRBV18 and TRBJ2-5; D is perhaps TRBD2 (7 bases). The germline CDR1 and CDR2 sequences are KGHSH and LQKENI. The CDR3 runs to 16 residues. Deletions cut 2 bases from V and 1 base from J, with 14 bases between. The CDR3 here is CASSPGSGGVQETQYF. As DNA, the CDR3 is TGTGCCAGCTCACCAGGCTCGGGGGGCGTCCAAGAGACCCAGTACTTC. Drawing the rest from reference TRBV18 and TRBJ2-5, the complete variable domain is NAGVMQNPRHLVRRRGQEARLRCSPMKGHSHVYWYRQLPEEGLKFMVYLQKENIIDESGMPKERFSAEFPKEGPSILRIQQVVRGDSAAYFCASSPGSGGVQETQYFGPGTRLLVL.

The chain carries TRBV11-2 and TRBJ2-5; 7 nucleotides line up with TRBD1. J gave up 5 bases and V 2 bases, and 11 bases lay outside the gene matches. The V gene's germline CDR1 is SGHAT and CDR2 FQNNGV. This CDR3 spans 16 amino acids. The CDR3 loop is CASSLPTGQRVETQYF. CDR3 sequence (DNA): TGTGCCAGCAGCTTACCCACGGGACAGAGAGTGGAGACCCAGTACTTC.

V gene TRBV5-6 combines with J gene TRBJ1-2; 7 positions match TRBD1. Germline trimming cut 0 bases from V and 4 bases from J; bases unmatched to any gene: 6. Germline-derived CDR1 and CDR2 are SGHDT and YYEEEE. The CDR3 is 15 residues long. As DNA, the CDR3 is TGTGCCAGCAGCTTGGTTTATGACAGGGTCTATGGCTACACCTTC. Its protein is CASSLVYDRVYGYTF.

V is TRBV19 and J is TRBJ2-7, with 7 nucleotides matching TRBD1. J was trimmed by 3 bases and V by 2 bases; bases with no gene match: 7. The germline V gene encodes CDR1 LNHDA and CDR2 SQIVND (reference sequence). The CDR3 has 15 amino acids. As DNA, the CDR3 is TGTGCCAGTAGTATATCGAGGACAGGAGACTACGAGCAGTACTTC. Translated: CASSISRTGDYEQYF.